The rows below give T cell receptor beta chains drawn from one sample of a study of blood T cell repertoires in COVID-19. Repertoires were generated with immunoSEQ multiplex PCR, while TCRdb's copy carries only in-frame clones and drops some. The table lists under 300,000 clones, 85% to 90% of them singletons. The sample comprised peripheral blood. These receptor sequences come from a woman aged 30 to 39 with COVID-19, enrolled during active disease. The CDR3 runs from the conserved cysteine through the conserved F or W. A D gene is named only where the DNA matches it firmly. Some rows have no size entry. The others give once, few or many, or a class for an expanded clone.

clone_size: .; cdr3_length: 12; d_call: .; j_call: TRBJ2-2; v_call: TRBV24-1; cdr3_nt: TGTGCCACCAAGGGCGGGACCGGGGAGCTGTTTTTT; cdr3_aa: CATKGGTGELFF
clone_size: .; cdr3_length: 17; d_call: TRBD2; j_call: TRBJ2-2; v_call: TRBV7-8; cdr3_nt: TGTGCCAGCAGCTTCAGTCTAGCGGGGGGGCAGATCGGGGAGCTGTTTTTT; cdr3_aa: CASSFSLAGGQIGELFF
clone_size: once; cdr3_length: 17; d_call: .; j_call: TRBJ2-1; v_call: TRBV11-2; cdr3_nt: TGTGCCAGCAGCCCCTCCCGGGCCCGGACAAGATACAATGAGCAGTTCTTC; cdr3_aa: CASSPSRARTRYNEQFF
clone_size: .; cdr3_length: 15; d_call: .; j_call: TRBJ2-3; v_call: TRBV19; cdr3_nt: TGTGCCAGTAGTATTAAGGGACTCAGCACAGATACGCAGTATTTT; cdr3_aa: CASSIKGLSTDTQYF
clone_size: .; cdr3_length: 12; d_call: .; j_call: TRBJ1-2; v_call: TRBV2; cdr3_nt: TGTGCCAGCACAGGGGCGGCCGGTGGCTACACCTTC; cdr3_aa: CASTGAAGGYTF
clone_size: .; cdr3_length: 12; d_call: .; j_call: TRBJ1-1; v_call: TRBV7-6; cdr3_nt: TGTGCCAGCAGCTCGGGGGGAACTGAAGCTTTCTTT; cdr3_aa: CASSSGGTEAFF
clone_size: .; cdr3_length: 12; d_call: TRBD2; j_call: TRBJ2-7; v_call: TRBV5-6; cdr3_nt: TGTGCCAGCAGCCCTCCGGGGGGGGAGCAGTACTTC; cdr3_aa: CASSPPGGEQYF
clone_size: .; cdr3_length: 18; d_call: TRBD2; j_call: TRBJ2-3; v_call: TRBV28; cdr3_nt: TGTGCCAGCAGACCCTCCTCCGGACTAGCGGGGTACACAGATACGCAGTATTTT; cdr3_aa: CASRPSSGLAGYTDTQYF
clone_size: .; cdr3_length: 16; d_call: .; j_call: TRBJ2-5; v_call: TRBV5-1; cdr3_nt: TGCGCCAGCAGCTTGGATGTTCGGGTGTTCGGAGAGACCCAGTACTTC; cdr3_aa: CASSLDVRVFGETQYF
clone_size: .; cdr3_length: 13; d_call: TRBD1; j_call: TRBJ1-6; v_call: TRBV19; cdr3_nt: TGTGCCAGCCACACAGGGGGACAGTCACCCCTCCACTTT; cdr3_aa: CASHTGGQSPLHF
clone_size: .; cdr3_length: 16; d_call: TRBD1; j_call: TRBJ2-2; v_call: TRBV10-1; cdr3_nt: TGCGCCTCCCAAGCTTGGGGACAGGGCTACACCGGGGAGCTGTTTTTT; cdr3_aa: CASQAWGQGYTGELFF
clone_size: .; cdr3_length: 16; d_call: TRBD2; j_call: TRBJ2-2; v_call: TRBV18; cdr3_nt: TGTGCCAGCTCACTGACTAGCGGGGGGAACACCGGGGAGCTGTTTTTT; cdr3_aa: CASSLTSGGNTGELFF
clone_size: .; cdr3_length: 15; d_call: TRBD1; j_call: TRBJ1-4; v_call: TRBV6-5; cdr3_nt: TGTGCCAGCAGTTTCGGACAGGGACGTAATGAAAAACTGTTTTTT; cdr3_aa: CASSFGQGRNEKLFF
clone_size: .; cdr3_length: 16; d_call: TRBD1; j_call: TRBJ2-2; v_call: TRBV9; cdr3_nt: TGTGCCAGCAGCGTCCCAGGGGGCGCGAACACCGGGGAGCTGTTTTTT; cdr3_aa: CASSVPGGANTGELFF
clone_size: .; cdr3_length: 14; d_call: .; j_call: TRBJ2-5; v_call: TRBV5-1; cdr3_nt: TGCGCCAGCAGCTTGGGGTTGGTCGGGGAGACCCAGTACTTC; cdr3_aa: CASSLGLVGETQYF